These T cell receptor beta chains were read from a single sample in a study of response to subunit inactivated influenza vaccine. MiXCR, applied by TCRdb to the RT-PCR reads, yields one record per CDR3 protein. The repertoire consists of some 800,000 distinct CDR3 sequences, with around 20% occurring once and the leading ten covering 10% to 13%. Material: PBMCs from blood, obtained about 5 days after vaccination. These receptors all stem from a man aged 50 to 59 who received an inactivated influenza vaccine. Each CDR3 is given with its conserved first and last residue. D genes are given only for firm matches. Only part of the rows carry a size: once, few, many, or a class if the clone is expanded.

d_call,clone_size,v_call,j_call,cdr3_length,cdr3_nt,cdr3_aa
.,few,TRBV29-1,TRBJ2-5,12,TGCAGCGCAGCAGGGGTAGGAGAGACCCAGTACTTC,CSAAGVGETQYF
.,few,TRBV20-1,TRBJ2-2,13,TGCAGTGCTAGGGCCGGGGTTTCAGGGGAGCTGTTTTTT,CSARAGVSGELFF
.,.,TRBV7-9,TRBJ1-5,12,TGTGCCAGCAGCTTTTCTTCTCAGCCCCAGCATTTT,CASSFSSQPQHF
TRBD1,few,TRBV10-3,TRBJ2-5,13,TGTGCCAGCCGGACAGGAGGTGGCGAGACCCAGTACTTC,CASRTGGGETQYF
TRBD1,few,TRBV2,TRBJ2-5,15,TGTGCCAGCAAACCGGGACAGGGGGCTGGAGAGACCCAGTACTTC,CASKPGQGAGETQYF
TRBD1,.,TRBV24-1,TRBJ2-5,17,TGTGCCACCAGTGATTTTGCCCGAACAGGGGCCCAAGAGACCCAGTACTTC,CATSDFARTGAQETQYF
TRBD1,.,TRBV9,TRBJ2-3,16,TGTGCCAGCAGCGAGAGGGGACAGGGGGCAACAGATACGCAGTATTTT,CASSERGQGATDTQYF
TRBD1,.,TRBV5-1,TRBJ2-7,14,TGCGCCAGCAGCGGGGGACAGGGGGCGAACGAGCAGTACTTC,CASSGGQGANEQYF
.,.,TRBV20-1,TRBJ1-5,14,TGCAGTGCTAGGCCCCCCGGCTCGGGTCAGCCCCAGCATTTT,CSARPPGSGQPQHF
.,.,TRBV4-3,TRBJ2-1,19,TGCGCCAGCAGCCCAAGGGGGTTGGGGCGTTTCCCCCCAAACAATGAGCAGTTCTTC,CASSPRGLGRFPPNNEQFF
TRBD1,.,TRBV3-1,TRBJ2-5,17,TGTGCCAGCAGCCCCCTGGTGGGGACAGGGCTACAAGAGACCCAGTACTTC,CASSPLVGTGLQETQYF
TRBD2,few,TRBV11-2,TRBJ2-3,18,TGTGCCAGCAGCTTAGTTTCGTCTAGCGGGGTTAGCACAGATACGCAGTATTTT,CASSLVSSSGVSTDTQYF
.,.,TRBV6-2/TRBV6-3,TRBJ2-3,14,TGTGCCAGCAGACGGCCAACAGGGTCAGATACGCAGTATTTT,CASRRPTGSDTQYF
TRBD1,.,TRBV7-2,TRBJ1-2,15,TGTGCCAGCAGCTTAGACCCCGGACAGGGCGGTGGCTACACCTTC,CASSLDPGQGGGYTF
.,.,TRBV7-2,TRBJ2-1,13,TGTGCCAGCGGAAACTGGGTGCTCGGTGAGCAGTTCTTC,CASGNWVLGEQFF
TRBD2,.,TRBV9,TRBJ2-2,15,TGTGCCAGCAGCGTTAGCGGGGTGAACACCGGGGAGCTGTTTTTT,CASSVSGVNTGELFF
TRBD2,.,TRBV2,TRBJ2-5,15,TGTGCCAGCAGTGGACTAGCGGGGAGGTCTGAGACCCAGTACTTC,CASSGLAGRSETQYF
.,few,TRBV15,TRBJ1-5,14,TGTGCCACCAGCATCCTAGGTGGCAATCAGCCCCAGCATTTT,CATSILGGNQPQHF
.,.,TRBV5-1,TRBJ2-2,13,TGCGCCAGCAGCTTGGCCGATCCCGGGGAGCTGTTTTTT,CASSLADPGELFF
TRBD2,few,TRBV9,TRBJ2-1,15,TGTGCCAGCACCCAGAATAGCGGGAGCTACAATGAGCAGTTCTTC,CASTQNSGSYNEQFF
TRBD2,many,TRBV20-1,TRBJ2-1,16,TGCAGTGCTAGGGACCTAGCGGGCACCTCCTACAATGAGCAGTTCTTC,CSARDLAGTSYNEQFF
.,few,TRBV20-1,TRBJ2-3,12,TGCAGTGGAGTGAGGAGCACAGATACGCAGTATTTT,CSGVRSTDTQYF
.,.,TRBV5-1,TRBJ2-1,15,TGCGCCAGCAGCTCGGACGTTAGCTCCTACAATGAGCAGTTCTTC,CASSSDVSSYNEQFF
TRBD1,.,TRBV24-1,TRBJ2-6,17,TGTGCCACCAGTGATTGGGACAGAATCTCTGGGGCCAACGTCCTGACTTTC,CATSDWDRISGANVLTF
.,many,TRBV12-3/TRBV12-4,TRBJ2-7,13,TGTGCCAGCAGTAGCCAGGGGATCAACGAGCAGTACTTC,CASSSQGINEQYF
TRBD1,once,TRBV6-2/TRBV6-3,TRBJ1-1,15,TGTGCCAGCAGTAATACAGGGGGCTGGAACACTGAAGCTTTCTTT,CASSNTGGWNTEAFF
.,.,TRBV10-3,TRBJ1-1,10,TGTGCCATCAGTGAAACAGGAGATTTCTTT,CAISETGDFF
.,.,TRBV10-3,TRBJ1-1,13,TGTGCCATCAGAGGGCTGAAGAACACTGAAGCTTTCTTT,CAIRGLKNTEAFF